This T cell receptor beta chain was identified in a study of cytomegalovirus exposure and HLA in healthy donors. This clone was picked up a small number of times. As yet, its antigen is unknown. PCR employed 60 Vbeta and 13 Jbeta primers. TCRdb keeps only in-frame clones here, not all; method: immunoSEQ multiplex PCR. The sample gives 100,000 to 150,000 clones, about 82% of which show up once; over 1% is in the top ten. Study results and limitations: The authors judged a highly shared variant cluster likely a sequencing artifact. With later analysis, a missense DCLRE1C variant became linked to TCR beta V- and J-gene trimming. Upon later analysis, HLA-associated TCR beta chains proved more clonally expanded than other, equally common chains. CMV serostatus was the sole immune exposure data available.

The junction had 8 bases not matched to a gene; V was cut back by 6 bases and J by 4 bases. CDR1 is MNHEY and CDR2 is SVGAGI in the germline V gene. The CDR3 length is 15 residues. The sequence was collected from a boy aged 5-17 years in good health and CMV-seronegative. The chain has TRBV6-5 and TRBJ1-1, with 10 bases that match TRBD1. The sample was PBMCs. CDR3 DNA sequence: TGTGCCAGCAGGAGATCGGGACAGGGGAGCACTGAAGCTTTCTTT. The encoded protein is CASRRSGQGSTEAFF.